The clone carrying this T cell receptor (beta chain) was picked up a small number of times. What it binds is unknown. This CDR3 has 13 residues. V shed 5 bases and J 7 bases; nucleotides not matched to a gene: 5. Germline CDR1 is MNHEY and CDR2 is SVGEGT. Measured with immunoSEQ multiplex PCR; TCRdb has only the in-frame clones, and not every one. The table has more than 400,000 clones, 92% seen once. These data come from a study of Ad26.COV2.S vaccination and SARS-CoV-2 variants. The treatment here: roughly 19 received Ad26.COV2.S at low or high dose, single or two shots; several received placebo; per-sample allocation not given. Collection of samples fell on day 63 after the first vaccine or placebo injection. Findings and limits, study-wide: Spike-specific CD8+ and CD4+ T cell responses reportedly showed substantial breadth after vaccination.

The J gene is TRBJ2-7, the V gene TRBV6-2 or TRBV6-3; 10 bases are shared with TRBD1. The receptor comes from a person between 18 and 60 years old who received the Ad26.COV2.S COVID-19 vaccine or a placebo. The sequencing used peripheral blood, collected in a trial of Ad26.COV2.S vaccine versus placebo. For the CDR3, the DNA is TGTGCCAGCAGTGGACAGGGGGAAATAGAGCAGTACTTC. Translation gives CASSGQGEIEQYF.